These T cell receptor beta chains were read from a single sample in a study of blood T cell repertoires in COVID-19. Clones were sequenced by immunoSEQ multiplex PCR, and TCRdb holds only the in-frame ones, with some missing. The sample records approximately 350,000 clones, roughly 87% being singletons. The sequencing input was PBMCs or T cells enriched from blood (not recorded which). These receptors were collected from a woman aged 25 to 45 who had recovered from COVID-19. Each CDR3 is given with its conserved first and last residue. D genes are given only for firm matches. Expanded clones get a size class; other rows say once, few or many, or leave the size out.

v_gene: TRBV28; abundance: .; d_gene: .; j_gene: TRBJ2-7; CDR3aa: CASSLYRELNEQYF; CDR3nt: TGTGCCAGCAGTTTATACAGGGAGCTCAACGAGCAGTACTTC
v_gene: TRBV3-1/TRBV3-2; abundance: once; d_gene: TRBD1; j_gene: TRBJ2-3; CDR3aa: CASSLGTGEDTQYF; CDR3nt: TGTGCCAGCAGCCTTGGGACAGGGGAAGATACGCAGTATTTT
v_gene: TRBV29-1; abundance: .; d_gene: TRBD2; j_gene: TRBJ2-7; CDR3aa: CSVQAGTSAYEQYF; CDR3nt: TGCAGCGTTCAAGCCGGGACTAGCGCGTACGAGCAGTACTTC
v_gene: TRBV12-5; abundance: .; d_gene: .; j_gene: TRBJ1-2; CDR3aa: CASGSDWSSGNYGYTF; CDR3nt: TGTGCTAGTGGTTCAGACTGGTCTTCTGGAAACTATGGCTACACCTTC
v_gene: TRBV28; abundance: .; d_gene: TRBD2; j_gene: TRBJ2-1; CDR3aa: CASSSLAGGPNNEQFF; CDR3nt: TGTGCCAGCAGTTCATTAGCGGGAGGACCAAACAATGAGCAGTTCTTC
v_gene: TRBV5-4; abundance: few; d_gene: TRBD2; j_gene: TRBJ2-3; CDR3aa: CASSYGTSGSTDTQYF; CDR3nt: TGTGCCAGCAGTTATGGGACTAGCGGCAGCACAGATACGCAGTATTTT
v_gene: TRBV29-1; abundance: .; d_gene: TRBD1; j_gene: TRBJ1-4; CDR3aa: CSVEVLGRGREKLFF; CDR3nt: TGCAGCGTTGAGGTTCTTGGCAGGGGGCGCGAAAAACTGTTTTTT
v_gene: TRBV20-1; abundance: .; d_gene: .; j_gene: TRBJ2-4; CDR3aa: CSASVPIAKNIQYF; CDR3nt: TGCAGTGCTAGTGTCCCAATAGCCAAAAACATTCAGTACTTC
v_gene: TRBV2; abundance: .; d_gene: .; j_gene: TRBJ1-2; CDR3aa: CASSRTGFNYGYTF; CDR3nt: TGTGCCAGCAGTCGCACAGGGTTCAACTATGGCTACACCTTC
v_gene: TRBV6-5; abundance: .; d_gene: .; j_gene: TRBJ2-2; CDR3aa: CASSYQPGLSNGELFF; CDR3nt: TGTGCCAGCAGTTACCAGCCGGGACTTTCTAATGGGGAGCTGTTTTTT
v_gene: TRBV5-1; abundance: .; d_gene: TRBD2; j_gene: TRBJ2-1; CDR3aa: CASSLAGPYNEQFF; CDR3nt: TGCGCCAGCAGCTTAGCGGGGCCCTACAATGAGCAGTTCTTC
v_gene: TRBV5-1; abundance: .; d_gene: TRBD1; j_gene: TRBJ1-3; CDR3aa: CASRLGYGTVGNTIYF; CDR3nt: TGCGCCAGCAGATTAGGTTACGGGACAGTCGGAAACACCATATATTTT
v_gene: TRBV7-2; abundance: .; d_gene: .; j_gene: TRBJ1-4; CDR3aa: CASSLAETGTNEKLFF; CDR3nt: TGTGCCAGCAGCTTAGCCGAGACAGGCACCAATGAAAAACTGTTTTTT
v_gene: TRBV7-8; abundance: .; d_gene: .; j_gene: TRBJ1-1; CDR3aa: CASSLAGNTEAFF; CDR3nt: TGTGCCAGCAGCTTAGCCGGGAACACTGAAGCTTTCTTT
v_gene: TRBV7-3; abundance: once; d_gene: TRBD1; j_gene: TRBJ2-1; CDR3aa: CASSLDRGSYNEQFF; CDR3nt: TGTGCCAGCAGCCTTGACAGGGGCTCCTACAATGAGCAGTTCTTC
v_gene: TRBV7-2; abundance: .; d_gene: .; j_gene: TRBJ2-7; CDR3aa: CASSLSRGTYEQYF; CDR3nt: TGTGCCAGCAGCTTATCGCGGGGCACCTACGAGCAGTACTTC
v_gene: TRBV21-1; abundance: .; d_gene: .; j_gene: TRBJ2-2; CDR3aa: CASSKTSGRDQGELFF; CDR3nt: TGTGCCAGCAGCAAAACTAGCGGGAGGGATCAGGGGGAGCTGTTTTTT
v_gene: TRBV7-9; abundance: .; d_gene: .; j_gene: TRBJ2-3; CDR3aa: CASTNPKGFTDTQYF; CDR3nt: TGTGCCAGCACCAATCCCAAGGGGTTCACAGATACGCAGTATTTT
v_gene: TRBV7-9; abundance: .; d_gene: .; j_gene: TRBJ2-1; CDR3aa: CASSFYLGGSYNEQFF; CDR3nt: TGTGCCAGCAGTTTCTACCTCGGGGGCTCCTACAATGAGCAGTTCTTC
v_gene: TRBV11-2; abundance: .; d_gene: .; j_gene: TRBJ2-3; CDR3aa: CASSSLAVGLSTDTQYF; CDR3nt: TGTGCCAGCAGCTCCCTTGCGGTTGGCCTAAGCACAGATACGCAGTATTTT